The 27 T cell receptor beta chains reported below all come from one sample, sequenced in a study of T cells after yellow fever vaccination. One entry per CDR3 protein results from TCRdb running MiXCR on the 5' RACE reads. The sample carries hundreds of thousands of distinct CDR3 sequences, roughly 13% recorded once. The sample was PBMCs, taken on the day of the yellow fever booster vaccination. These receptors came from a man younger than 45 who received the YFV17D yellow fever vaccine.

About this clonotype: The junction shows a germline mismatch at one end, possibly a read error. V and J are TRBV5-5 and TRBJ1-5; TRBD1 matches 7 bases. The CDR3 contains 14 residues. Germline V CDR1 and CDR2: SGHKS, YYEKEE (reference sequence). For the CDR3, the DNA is TGTGCCATCAGCTTGGTAGGGGGCGAACAGCCCCAGCATTTT. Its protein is CAISLVGGEQPQHF.

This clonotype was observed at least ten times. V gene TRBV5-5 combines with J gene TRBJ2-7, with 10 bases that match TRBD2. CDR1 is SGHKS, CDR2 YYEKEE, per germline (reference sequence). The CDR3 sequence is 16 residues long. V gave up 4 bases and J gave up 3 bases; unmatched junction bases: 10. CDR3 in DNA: TGTGCCAGCAGCAACCCCAGGACTAGCGGACTCTACGAGCAGTACTTC. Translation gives CASSNPRTSGLYEQYF.

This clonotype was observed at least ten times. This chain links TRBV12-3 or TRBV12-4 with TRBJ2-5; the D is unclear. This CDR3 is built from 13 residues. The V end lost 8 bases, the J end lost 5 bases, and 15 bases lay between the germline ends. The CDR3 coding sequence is TGTGCCAGCTCTCCTGGTTGGGGTGAGACCCAGTACTTC. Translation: CASSPGWGETQYF.

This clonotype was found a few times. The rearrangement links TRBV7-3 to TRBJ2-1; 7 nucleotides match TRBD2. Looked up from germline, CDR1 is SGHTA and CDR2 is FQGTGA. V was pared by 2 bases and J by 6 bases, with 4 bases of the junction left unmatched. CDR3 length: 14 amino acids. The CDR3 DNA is TGTGCCAGCAGCTTAGGGAGGGGCAGCAATGAGCAGTTCTTC. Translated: CASSLGRGSNEQFF.

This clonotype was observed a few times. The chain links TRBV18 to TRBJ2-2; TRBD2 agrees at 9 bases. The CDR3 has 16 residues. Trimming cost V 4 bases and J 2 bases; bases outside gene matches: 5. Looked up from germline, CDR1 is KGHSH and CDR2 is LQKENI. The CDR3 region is CASSQSTSGNTGELFF. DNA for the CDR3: TGTGCCAGCTCACAATCGACTAGCGGAAACACCGGGGAGCTGTTTTTT.

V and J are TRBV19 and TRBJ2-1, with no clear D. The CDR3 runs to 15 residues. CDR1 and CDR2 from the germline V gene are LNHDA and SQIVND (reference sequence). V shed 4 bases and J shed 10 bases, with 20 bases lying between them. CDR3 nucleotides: TGTGCCAGTAGTACCGGGCTCCTTAACACGGCAGAGCAGTTCTTC. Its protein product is CASSTGLLNTAEQFF. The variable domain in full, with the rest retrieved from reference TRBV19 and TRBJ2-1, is DGGITQSPKYLFRKEGQNVTLSCEQNLNHDAMYWYRQDPGQGLRLIYYSQIVNDFQKGDIAEGYSVSREKKESFPLTVTSAQKNPTAFYLCASSTGLLNTAEQFFGPGTRLTVL.

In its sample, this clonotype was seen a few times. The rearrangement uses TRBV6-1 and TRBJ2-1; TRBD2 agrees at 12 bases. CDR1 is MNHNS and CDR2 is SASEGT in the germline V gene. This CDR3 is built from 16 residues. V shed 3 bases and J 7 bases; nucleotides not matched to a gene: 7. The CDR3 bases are TGTGCCAGCAGTGAGACTAGCGGGAGTAGAGCGAATGAGCAGTTCTTC. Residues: CASSETSGSRANEQFF.

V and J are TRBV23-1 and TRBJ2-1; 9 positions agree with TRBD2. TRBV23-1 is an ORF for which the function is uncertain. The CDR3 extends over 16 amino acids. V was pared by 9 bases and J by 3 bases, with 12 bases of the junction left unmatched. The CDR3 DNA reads TGCGCCAGTCGTTGCGGGGAGACTAGCGGCTACAATGAGCAGTTCTTC. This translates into CASRCGETSGYNEQFF.

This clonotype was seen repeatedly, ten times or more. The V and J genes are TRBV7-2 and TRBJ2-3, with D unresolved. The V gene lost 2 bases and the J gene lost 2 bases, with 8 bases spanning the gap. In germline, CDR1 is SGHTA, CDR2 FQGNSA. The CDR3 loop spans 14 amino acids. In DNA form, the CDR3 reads TGTGCCAGCAGCTTAATTTCGGCCACAGATACGCAGTATTTT. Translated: CASSLISATDTQYF.

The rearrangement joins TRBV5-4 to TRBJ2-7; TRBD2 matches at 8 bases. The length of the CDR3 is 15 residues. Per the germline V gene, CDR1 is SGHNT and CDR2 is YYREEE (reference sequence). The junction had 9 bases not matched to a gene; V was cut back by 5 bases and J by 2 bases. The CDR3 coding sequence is TGTGCCAGCAGTCCGGGGGGGAGGAACACCTACGAGCAGTACTTC. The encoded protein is CASSPGGRNTYEQYF.

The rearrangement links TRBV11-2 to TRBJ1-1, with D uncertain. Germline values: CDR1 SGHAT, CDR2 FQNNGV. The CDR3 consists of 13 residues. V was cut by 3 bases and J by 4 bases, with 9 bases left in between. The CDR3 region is CASSLGSFTEAFF. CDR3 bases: TGTGCCAGCAGCTTGGGGAGTTTCACTGAAGCTTTCTTT.

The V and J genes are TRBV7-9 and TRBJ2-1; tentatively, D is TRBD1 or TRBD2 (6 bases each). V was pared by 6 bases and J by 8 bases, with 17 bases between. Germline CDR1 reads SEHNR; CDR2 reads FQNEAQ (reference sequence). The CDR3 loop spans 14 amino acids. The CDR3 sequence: CASSPESRGDEQFF. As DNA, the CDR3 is TGTGCCAGCAGTCCCGAGTCTAGGGGGGATGAGCAGTTCTTC. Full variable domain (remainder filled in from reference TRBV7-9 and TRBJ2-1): DTGVSQNPRHKITKRGQNVTFRCDPISEHNRLYWYRQTLGQGPEFLTYFQNEAQLEKSRLLSDRFSAERPKGSFSTLEIQRTEQGDSAMYLCASSPESRGDEQFFGPGTRLTVL.

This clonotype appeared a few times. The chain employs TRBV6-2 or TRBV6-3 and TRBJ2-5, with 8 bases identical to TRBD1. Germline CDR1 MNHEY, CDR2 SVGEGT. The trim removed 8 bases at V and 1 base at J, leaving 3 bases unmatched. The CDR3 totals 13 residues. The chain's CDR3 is CASGTGGQETQYF. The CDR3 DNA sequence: TGTGCCAGCGGCACAGGGGGCCAAGAGACCCAGTACTTC.

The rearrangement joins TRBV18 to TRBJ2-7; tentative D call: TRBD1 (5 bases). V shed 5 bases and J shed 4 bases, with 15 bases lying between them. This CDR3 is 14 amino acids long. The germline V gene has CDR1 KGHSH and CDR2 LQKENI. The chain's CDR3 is CASSSTASLYEQYF. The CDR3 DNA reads TGTGCCAGCTCATCGACAGCAAGTCTATACGAGCAGTACTTC. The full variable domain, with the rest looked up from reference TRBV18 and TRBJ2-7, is NAGVMQNPRHLVRRRGQEARLRCSPMKGHSHVYWYRQLPEEGLKFMVYLQKENIIDESGMPKERFSAEFPKEGPSILRIQQVVRGDSAAYFCASSSTASLYEQYFGPGTRLTVT.

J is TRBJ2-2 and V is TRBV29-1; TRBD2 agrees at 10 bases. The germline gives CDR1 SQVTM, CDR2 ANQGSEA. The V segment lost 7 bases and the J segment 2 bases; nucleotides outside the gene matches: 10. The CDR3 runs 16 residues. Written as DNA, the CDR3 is TGCAGCGCGGGGCGGACTAGCGGACTTAACACCGGGGAGCTGTTTTTT. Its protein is CSAGRTSGLNTGELFF.

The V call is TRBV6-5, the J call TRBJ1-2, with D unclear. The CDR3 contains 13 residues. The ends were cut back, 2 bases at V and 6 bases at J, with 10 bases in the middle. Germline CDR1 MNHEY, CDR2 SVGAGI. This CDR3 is CASSYRGKDGYTF. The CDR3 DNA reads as TGTGCCAGCAGTTACCGGGGAAAAGATGGCTACACCTTC.

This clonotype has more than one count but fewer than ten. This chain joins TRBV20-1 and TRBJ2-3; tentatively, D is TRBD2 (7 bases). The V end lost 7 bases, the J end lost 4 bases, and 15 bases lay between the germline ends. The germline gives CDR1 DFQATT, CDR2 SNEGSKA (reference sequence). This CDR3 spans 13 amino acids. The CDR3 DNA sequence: TGCAGTGGGGGGGGCGAAGGCCCAGATACGCAGTATTTT. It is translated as CSGGGEGPDTQYF.

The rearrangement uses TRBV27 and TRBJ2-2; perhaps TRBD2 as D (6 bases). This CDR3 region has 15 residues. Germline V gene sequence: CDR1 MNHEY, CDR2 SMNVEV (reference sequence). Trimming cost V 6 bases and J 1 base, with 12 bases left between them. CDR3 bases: TGTGCCAGCAGACCGGGACTGTGGAACACCGGGGAGCTGTTTTTT. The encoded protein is CASRPGLWNTGELFF.

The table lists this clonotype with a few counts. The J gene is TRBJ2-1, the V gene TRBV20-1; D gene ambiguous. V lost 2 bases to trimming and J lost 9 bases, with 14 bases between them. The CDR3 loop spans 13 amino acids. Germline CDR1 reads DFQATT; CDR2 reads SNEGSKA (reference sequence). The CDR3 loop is CSARPRGESEQFF. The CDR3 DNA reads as TGCAGTGCTAGACCACGTGGGGAAAGTGAGCAGTTCTTC.

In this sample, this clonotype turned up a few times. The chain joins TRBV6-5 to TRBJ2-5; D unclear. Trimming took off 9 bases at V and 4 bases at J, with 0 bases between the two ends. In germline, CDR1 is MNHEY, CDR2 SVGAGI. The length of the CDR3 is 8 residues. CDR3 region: CARETQYF. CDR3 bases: TGTGCCAGAGAGACCCAGTACTTC.

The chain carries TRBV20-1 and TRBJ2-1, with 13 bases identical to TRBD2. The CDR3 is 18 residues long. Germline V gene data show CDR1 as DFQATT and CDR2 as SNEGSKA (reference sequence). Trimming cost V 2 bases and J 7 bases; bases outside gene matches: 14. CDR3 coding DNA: TGCAGTGCTAGAACCTTACTAGCGGGAGGGCCAGGTATAAATGAGCAGTTCTTC. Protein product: CSARTLLAGGPGINEQFF.

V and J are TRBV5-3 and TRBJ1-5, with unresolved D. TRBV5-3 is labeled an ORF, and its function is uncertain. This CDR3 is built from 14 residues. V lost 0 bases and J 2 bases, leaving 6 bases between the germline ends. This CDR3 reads CARSLGQGNQPQHF. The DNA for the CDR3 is TGTGCCAGAAGCTTGGGTCAGGGCAATCAGCCCCAGCATTTT.

In nucleotides, the CDR3 is TGTGCCAGCAGGCTAGCAATTTACACTGAAGCTTTCTTT. Translating gives CASRLAIYTEAFF. This chain links TRBV27 with TRBJ1-1; no clear D. CDR3 length: 13 residues. Trimming shortened V by 6 bases and J by 3 bases, and 11 bases separated the two germline ends. Germline CDR1 and CDR2: MNHEY and SMNVEV (reference sequence).

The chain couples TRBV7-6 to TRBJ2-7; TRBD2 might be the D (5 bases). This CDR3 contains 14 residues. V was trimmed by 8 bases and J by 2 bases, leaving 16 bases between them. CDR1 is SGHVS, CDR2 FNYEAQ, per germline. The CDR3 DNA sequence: TGTGCCAGCTCTGGGATAAGCGGTCCCTACGAGCAGTACTTC. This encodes CASSGISGPYEQYF.

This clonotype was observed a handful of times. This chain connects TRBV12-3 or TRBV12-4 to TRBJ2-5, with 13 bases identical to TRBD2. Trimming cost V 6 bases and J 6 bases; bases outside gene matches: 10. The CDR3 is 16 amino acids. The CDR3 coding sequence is TGTGCCAGCAGCGCCAGACTAGCGGGAGGAGGAAAGACCCAGTACTTC. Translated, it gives CASSARLAGGGKTQYF.

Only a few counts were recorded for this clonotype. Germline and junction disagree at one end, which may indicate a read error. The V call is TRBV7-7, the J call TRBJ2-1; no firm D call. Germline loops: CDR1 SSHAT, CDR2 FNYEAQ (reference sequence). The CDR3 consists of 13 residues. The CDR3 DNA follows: TGTGCTAGCAGCTTAGAGGAAGGAAATGAGCAGTTCTTC. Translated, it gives CASSLEEGNEQFF.

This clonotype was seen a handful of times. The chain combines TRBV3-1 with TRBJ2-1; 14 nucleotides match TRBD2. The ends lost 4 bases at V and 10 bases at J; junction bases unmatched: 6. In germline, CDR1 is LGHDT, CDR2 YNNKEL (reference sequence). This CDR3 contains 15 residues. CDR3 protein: CASSPGLAGAQEQFF. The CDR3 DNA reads TGTGCCAGCAGCCCGGGACTAGCGGGAGCGCAGGAGCAGTTCTTC.